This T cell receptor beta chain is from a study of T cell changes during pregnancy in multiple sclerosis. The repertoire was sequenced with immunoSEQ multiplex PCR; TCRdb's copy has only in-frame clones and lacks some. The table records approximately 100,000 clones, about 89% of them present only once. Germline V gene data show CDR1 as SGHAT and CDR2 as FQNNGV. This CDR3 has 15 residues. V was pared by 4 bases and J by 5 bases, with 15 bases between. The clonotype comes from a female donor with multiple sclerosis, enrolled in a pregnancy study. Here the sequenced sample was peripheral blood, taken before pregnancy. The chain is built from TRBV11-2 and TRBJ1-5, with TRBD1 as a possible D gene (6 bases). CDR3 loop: CASSSRPTGDQPQHF. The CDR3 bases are TGTGCCAGCAGCTCACGGCCGACAGGCGATCAGCCCCAGCATTTT.